This entry lists 3 T cell receptor beta chains sequenced from one sample in a study of blood T cell repertoires in COVID-19. The assay was immunoSEQ multiplex PCR, and TCRdb's table has in-frame clones only and misses some. The sample holds around 78,000 clones, around 80% seen once. Specimen: peripheral blood. Receptor source: a human donor in a cohort sampled during active COVID-19.

J is TRBJ2-7 and V is TRBV11-1; TRBD1 might be the D (6 bases). From germline, CDR1 is SGHAT and CDR2 FQDESV (reference sequence). The CDR3 has 15 amino acids. V was shortened by 3 bases and J by 2 bases, with 14 bases between the two germline ends. CDR3: CASSLGYRATYEQYF. CDR3 in DNA: TGTGCCAGCAGCTTGGGATACAGGGCTACCTACGAGCAGTACTTC.

This clone was detected once. The V and J genes are TRBV13 and TRBJ1-6, with D maybe TRBD1 (5 bases). The CDR3 sequence is 15 residues long. Germline V gene sequence: CDR1 PRHDT, CDR2 FYEKMQ (reference sequence). V lost 0 bases and J 6 bases, leaving 9 bases between the germline ends. CDR3 sequence reads: CASSLGQTVNSPLHF. As DNA, the CDR3 is TGTGCCAGCAGCTTAGGCCAGACAGTTAATTCACCCCTCCACTTT.

This clone has only one observation. The chain is built from TRBV30 and TRBJ1-1; D possibly corresponds to TRBD1 (5 bases). V was clipped by 0 bases and J by 1 base, with 15 bases between them. CDR1 and CDR2 (germline): GTSNPN, SVGIG (reference sequence). The length of the CDR3 is 16 residues. CDR3 sequence reads: CAWSVQHAGPNTEAFF. DNA for the CDR3: TGTGCCTGGAGTGTACAACACGCGGGGCCGAACACTGAAGCTTTCTTT.